This entry concerns a single TCR beta chain. Its antigen is not known. These data are taken from a study of graft-versus-host responses after intestinal transplantation. Study-wide findings and caveats: GvH clone levels peaked in circulation, and this peak was associated with early post-transplant HvG declines.

Clones were read by immunoSEQ multiplex PCR, and TCRdb kept only the in-frame ones, dropping some. The table has just under 8,000 clones, roughly 80% seen once. The starting material, graft tissue, was processed to release intraepithelial and lamina propria lymphocytes. Germline V gives CDR1 SNHLY, CDR2 FYNNEI. The CDR3 length is 13 residues. V dropped 7 bases and J dropped 3; count of bases not matched to a gene: 3. The source material was ileum tissue, sampled about 230 days after intestinal transplant. The sequence derives from a human patient who received an intestinal transplant, so some T cells may come from the graft donor. The rearrangement uses TRBV2 and TRBJ2-1, with 7 nucleotides matching TRBD1. CDR3 sequence: CASMQGVYNEQFF. The CDR3 DNA follows: TGTGCCAGCATGCAGGGGGTCTACAATGAGCAGTTCTTC. The full variable domain, in which reference TRBV2 and TRBJ2-1 provide the parts outside the CDR3, is EPEVTQTPSHQVTQMGQEVILRCVPISNHLYFYWYRQILGQKVEFLVSFYNNEISEKSEIFDDQFSVERPDGSNFTLKIRSTKLEDSAMYFCASMQGVYNEQFFGPGTRLTVL.